This T cell receptor beta chain was documented in a study of long-term antiretroviral therapy in people with HIV. Study conclusions and caveats: ART adherence, viral resistance and therapy changes went undocumented. Clones that had undergone expansion before ART dominated the repertoire at all time points. Following ART, diversity rose but still fell short of transplant donor controls.

As concerns this clone: What it binds is unknown.

This CDR3 comprises 12 residues. Germline assignment: CDR1 MNHNY and CDR2 SVGAGI (reference sequence). V was trimmed by 7 bases and J by 1 base, leaving 7 bases between them. Samples were assayed with immunoSEQ v3.0 at survey level. Per-sample sequencing targets were roughly 40,000-50,000 T-cell genomes. The method was immunoSEQ multiplex PCR; TCRdb's version includes in-frame clones alone and lacks a portion of them. This sample has 20,000 to 30,000 clones, with 70% to 80% found just once. This receptor was taken from a woman in her forties with HIV. The chain combines TRBV6-6 with TRBJ1-1; D gene uncertain. The material sequenced was unsorted PBMCs, taken 1.2 years after starting antiretroviral therapy. The CDR3 sequence: CASTSGNTEAFF. The CDR3 DNA sequence: TGTGCCAGCACTTCTGGGAACACTGAAGCTTTCTTT.